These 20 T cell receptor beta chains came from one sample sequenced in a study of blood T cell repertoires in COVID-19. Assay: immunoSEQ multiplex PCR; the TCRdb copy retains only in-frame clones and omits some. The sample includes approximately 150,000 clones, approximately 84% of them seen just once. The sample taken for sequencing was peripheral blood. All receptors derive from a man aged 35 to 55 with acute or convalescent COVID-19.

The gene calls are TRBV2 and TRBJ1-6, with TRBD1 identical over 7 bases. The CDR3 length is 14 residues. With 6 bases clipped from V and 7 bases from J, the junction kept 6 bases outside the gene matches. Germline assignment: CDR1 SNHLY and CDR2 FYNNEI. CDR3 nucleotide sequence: TGTGCCAGCAGCATGACAGGGTTAAATTCACCCCTCCACTTT. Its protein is CASSMTGLNSPLHF.

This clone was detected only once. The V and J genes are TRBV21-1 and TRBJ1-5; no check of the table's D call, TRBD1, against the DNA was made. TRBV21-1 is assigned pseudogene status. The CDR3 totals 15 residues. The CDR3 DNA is TGTGCCAGCAGCAAAGAAAGAGAGGGGGAACAGCCCCAGCATTTT. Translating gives CASSKEREGEQPQHF.

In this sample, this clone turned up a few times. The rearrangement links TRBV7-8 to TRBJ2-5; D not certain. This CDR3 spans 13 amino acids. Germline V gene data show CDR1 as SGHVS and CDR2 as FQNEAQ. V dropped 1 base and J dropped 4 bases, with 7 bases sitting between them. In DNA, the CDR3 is TGTGCCAGCAGCTTAGACATCTTAGAGACCCAGTACTTC. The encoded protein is CASSLDILETQYF.

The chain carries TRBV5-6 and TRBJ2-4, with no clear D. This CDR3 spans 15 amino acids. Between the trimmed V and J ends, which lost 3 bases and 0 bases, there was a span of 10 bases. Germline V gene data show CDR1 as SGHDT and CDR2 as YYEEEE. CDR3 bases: TGTGCCAGCAGCTCCGATTCGGGAGCCAAAAACATTCAGTACTTC. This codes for CASSSDSGAKNIQYF.

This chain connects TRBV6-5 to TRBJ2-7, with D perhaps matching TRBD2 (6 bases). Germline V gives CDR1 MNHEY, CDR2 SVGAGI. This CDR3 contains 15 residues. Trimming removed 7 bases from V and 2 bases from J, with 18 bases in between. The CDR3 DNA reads TGTGCCAGCACCCCCCCGGGGGTATTTCCCTACGAGCAGTACTTC. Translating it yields CASTPPGVFPYEQYF.

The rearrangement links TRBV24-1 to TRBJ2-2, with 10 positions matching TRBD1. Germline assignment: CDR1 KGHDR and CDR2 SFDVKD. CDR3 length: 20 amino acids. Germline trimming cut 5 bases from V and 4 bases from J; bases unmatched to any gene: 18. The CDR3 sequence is CATSAAWGQGTNLGTGELFF. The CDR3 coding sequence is TGTGCCACCAGTGCCGCATGGGGACAGGGGACAAATCTCGGCACCGGGGAGCTGTTTTTT.

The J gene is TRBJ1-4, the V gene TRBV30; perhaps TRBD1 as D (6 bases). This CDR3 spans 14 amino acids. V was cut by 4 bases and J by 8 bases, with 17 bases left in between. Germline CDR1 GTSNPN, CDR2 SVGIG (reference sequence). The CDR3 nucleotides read TGTGCCTGGACGACCTCGATAAGGGGGGAAAAACTGTTTTTT. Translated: CAWTTSIRGEKLFF.

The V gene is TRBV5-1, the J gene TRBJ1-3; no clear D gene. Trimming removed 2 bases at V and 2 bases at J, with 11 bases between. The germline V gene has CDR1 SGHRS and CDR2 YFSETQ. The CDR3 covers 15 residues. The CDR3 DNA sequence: TGCGCCAGCAGCTTTGGAGGGTCAGCTGGAAACACCATATATTTT. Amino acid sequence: CASSFGGSAGNTIYF.

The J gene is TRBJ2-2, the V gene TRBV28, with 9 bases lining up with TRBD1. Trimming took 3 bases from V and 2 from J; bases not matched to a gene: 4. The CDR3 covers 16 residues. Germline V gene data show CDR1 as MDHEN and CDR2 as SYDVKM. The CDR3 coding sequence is TGTGCCAGCAGTTTCTCGGGACAGGGCAACACCGGGGAGCTGTTTTTT. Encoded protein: CASSFSGQGNTGELFF.

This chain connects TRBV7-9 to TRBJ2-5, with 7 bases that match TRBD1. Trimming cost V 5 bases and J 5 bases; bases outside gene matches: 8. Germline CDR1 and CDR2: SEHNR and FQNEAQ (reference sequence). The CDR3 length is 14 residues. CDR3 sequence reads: CASSATGLWETQYF. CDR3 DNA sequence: TGTGCCAGCAGCGCGACAGGGCTTTGGGAGACCCAGTACTTC. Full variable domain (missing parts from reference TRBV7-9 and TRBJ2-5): DTGVSQNPRHKITKRGQNVTFRCDPISEHNRLYWYRQTLGQGPEFLTYFQNEAQLEKSRLLSDRFSAERPKGSFSTLEIQRTEQGDSAMYLCASSATGLWETQYFGPGTRLLVL.

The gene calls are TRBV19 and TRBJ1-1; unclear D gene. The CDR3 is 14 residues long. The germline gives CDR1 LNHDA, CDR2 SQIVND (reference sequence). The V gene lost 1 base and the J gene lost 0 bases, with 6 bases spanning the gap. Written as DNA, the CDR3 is TGTGCCAGTAGTATAGGAGCTATGAACACTGAAGCTTTCTTT. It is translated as CASSIGAMNTEAFF.

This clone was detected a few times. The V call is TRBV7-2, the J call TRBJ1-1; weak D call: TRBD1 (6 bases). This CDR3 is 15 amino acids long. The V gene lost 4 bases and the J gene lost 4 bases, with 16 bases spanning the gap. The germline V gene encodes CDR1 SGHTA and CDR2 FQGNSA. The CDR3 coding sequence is TGTGCCAGCAGCTATACGAGCCGGGGGGCCACTGAAGCTTTCTTT. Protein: CASSYTSRGATEAFF.

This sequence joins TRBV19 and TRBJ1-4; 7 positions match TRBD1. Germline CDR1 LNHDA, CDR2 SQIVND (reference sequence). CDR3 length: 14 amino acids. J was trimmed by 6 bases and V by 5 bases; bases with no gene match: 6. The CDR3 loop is CASSRQGGDEKLFF. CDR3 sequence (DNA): TGTGCCAGTAGTCGACAGGGTGGGGATGAAAAACTGTTTTTT.

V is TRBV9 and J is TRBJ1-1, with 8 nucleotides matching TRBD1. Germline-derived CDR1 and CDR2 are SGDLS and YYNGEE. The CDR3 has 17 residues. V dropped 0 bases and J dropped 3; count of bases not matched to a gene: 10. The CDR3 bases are TGTGCCAGCAGCGTAGGTTTTTCAGGACAGGGTTACACTGAAGCTTTCTTT. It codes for CASSVGFSGQGYTEAFF.

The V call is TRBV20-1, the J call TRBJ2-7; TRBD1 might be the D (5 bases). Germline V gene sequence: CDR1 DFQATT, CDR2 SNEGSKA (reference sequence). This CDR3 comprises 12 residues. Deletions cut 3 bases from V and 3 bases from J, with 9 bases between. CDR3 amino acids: CSASIGVYEQYF. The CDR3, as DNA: TGCAGTGCTAGTATAGGGGTCTACGAGCAGTACTTC.

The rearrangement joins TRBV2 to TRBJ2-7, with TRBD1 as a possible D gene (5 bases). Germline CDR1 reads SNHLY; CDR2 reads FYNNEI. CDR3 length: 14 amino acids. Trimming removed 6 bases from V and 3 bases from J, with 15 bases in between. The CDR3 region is CASRNALQGYEQYF. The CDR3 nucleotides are TGTGCCAGCAGGAACGCCCTGCAGGGCTACGAGCAGTACTTC. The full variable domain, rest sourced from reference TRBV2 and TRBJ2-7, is EPEVTQTPSHQVTQMGQEVILRCVPISNHLYFYWYRQILGQKVEFLVSFYNNEISEKSEIFDDQFSVERPDGSNFTLKIRSTKLEDSAMYFCASRNALQGYEQYFGPGTRLTVT.

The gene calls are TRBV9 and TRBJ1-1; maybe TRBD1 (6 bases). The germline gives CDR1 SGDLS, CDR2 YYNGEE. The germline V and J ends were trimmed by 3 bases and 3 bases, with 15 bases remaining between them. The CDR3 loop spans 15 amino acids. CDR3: CASSARQGGDTEAFF. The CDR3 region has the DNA TGTGCCAGCAGCGCTAGGCAAGGGGGGGACACTGAAGCTTTCTTT.

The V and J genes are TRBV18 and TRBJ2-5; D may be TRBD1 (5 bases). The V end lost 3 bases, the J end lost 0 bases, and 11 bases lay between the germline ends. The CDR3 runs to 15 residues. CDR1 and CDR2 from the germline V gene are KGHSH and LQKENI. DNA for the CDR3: TGTGCCAGCTCACCTGGGCAGGGTTACCAAGAGACCCAGTACTTC. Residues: CASSPGQGYQETQYF.

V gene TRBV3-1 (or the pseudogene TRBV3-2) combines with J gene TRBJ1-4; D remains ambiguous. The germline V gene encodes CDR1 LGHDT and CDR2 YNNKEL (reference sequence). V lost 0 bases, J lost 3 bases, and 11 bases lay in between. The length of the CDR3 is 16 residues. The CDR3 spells CASSQDRGSSNEKLFF. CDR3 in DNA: TGTGCCAGCAGCCAAGATCGGGGATCGTCTAATGAAAAACTGTTTTTT.

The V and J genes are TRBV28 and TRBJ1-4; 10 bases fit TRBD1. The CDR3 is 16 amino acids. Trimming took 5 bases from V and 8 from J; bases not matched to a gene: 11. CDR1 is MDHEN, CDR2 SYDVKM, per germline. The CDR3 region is CASSLTGGQGDEKLFF. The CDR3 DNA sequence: TGTGCCAGCAGTCTCACGGGAGGACAGGGGGACGAAAAACTGTTTTTT.